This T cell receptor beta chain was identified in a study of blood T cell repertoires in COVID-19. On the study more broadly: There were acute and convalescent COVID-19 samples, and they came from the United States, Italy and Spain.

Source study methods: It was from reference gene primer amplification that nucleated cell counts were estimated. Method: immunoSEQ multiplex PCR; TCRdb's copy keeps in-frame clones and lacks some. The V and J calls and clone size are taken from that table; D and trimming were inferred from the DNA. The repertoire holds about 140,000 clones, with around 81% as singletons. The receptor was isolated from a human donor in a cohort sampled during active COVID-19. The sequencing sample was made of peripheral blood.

The CDR3 sequence: CASSSRGIGEKLFF. The CDR3 region has the DNA TGCGCCAGCAGCTCCAGGGGGATAGGAGAAAAACTGTTTTTT. This sequence joins TRBV5-1 and TRBJ1-4; 7 nucleotides match TRBD1. Germline CDR1 SGHRS, CDR2 YFSETQ. This CDR3 comprises 14 residues. V was clipped by 3 bases and J by 8 bases; unmatched bases: 7.